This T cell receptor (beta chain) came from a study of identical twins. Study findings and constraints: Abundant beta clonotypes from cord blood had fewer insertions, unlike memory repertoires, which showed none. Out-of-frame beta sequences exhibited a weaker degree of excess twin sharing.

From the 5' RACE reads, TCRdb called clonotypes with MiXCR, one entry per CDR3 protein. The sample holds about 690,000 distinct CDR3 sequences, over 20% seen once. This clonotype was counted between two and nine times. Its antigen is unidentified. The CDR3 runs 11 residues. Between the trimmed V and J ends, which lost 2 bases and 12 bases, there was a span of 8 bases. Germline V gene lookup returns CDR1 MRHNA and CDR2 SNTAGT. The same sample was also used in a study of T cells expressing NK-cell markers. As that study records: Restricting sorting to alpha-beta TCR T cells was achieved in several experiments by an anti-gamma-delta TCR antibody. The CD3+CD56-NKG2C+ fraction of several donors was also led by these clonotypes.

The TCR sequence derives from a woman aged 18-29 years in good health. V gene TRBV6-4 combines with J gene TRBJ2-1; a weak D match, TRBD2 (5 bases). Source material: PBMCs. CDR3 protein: CASSDGGWQFF. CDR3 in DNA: TGTGCCAGCAGTGACGGAGGCTGGCAGTTCTTC.